These 18 T cell receptor beta chains were all obtained from the same sample, sequenced in a study of Graves' ophthalmopathy and Graves' hyperthyroidism. RNA served as the template for amplifying TCR beta CDR3 regions. The authors performed first-round RT-PCR with HTBI primers and then a second-round multiplex PCR. Each CDR3 protein gets one entry after TCRdb re-called the multiplex PCR reads with MiXCR. The sample shows about 340,000 distinct CDR3 sequences, roughly 15% of them seen only once. Sequenced: peripheral blood. Receptors were obtained from an adult man with Graves' ophthalmopathy.

The V call is TRBV28, the J call TRBJ2-7, with TRBD1 matching over 7 bases. Germline V gene data show CDR1 as MDHEN and CDR2 as SYDVKM. With 4 bases clipped from V and 2 bases from J, the junction kept 5 bases outside the gene matches. The CDR3 has 14 residues. The CDR3 DNA is TGTGCCAGCAGTTATGTGGACAGGCCCTACGAGCAGTACTTC. Translated: CASSYVDRPYEQYF.

This clonotype has only a few counts. This sequence joins TRBV3-1 and TRBJ1-1, with D hard to call. This CDR3 is built from 12 residues. CDR1 and CDR2 from the germline V gene are LGHDT and YNNKEL (reference sequence). Trimming left V 6 bases short and J 1 base short, with 6 bases between. This CDR3 reads CASRGRNTEAFF. For the CDR3, the DNA is TGTGCCAGCAGAGGGAGGAACACTGAAGCTTTCTTT.

This clonotype was detected ten times or more. The chain has TRBV12-3 or TRBV12-4 and TRBJ2-5, with TRBD1 matching over 7 bases. The trim removed 6 bases at V and 5 bases at J, leaving 6 bases unmatched. There are 13 residues in the CDR3. CDR3 sequence (DNA): TGTGCCAGCAGCCATACAGGGGTTGAGACCCAGTACTTC. It codes for CASSHTGVETQYF.

This clonotype was picked up many times. V and J are TRBV6-5 and TRBJ1-2, with D perhaps TRBD1 (5 bases). V was pared by 6 bases and J by 0 bases, with 14 bases between. From germline, CDR1 is MNHEY and CDR2 SVGAGI. The CDR3 is made up of 15 amino acids. As DNA, the CDR3 is TGTGCCAGCAGCAACGAGCAGGGTTCTAACTATGGCTACACCTTC. It is translated as CASSNEQGSNYGYTF.

Points on this clonotype: A much bigger clone sits one base away, suggesting this may be a read error. The rearrangement uses TRBV19 and TRBJ2-2; 7 bases align to TRBD1. The trim removed 4 bases at V and 3 bases at J, leaving 5 bases unmatched. CDR1 is LNHDA and CDR2 is SQIVND in the germline V gene (reference sequence). The CDR3 spans 15 residues. In DNA form, the CDR3 reads TGTGCCAGTAGTACCGACAGGGTTTACACCGGGGAGCTGTTTTTT. Translating gives CASSTDRVYTGELFF.

This clonotype appeared many times. The chain has TRBV6-5 and TRBJ1-2; D call uncertain. Deletions cut 4 bases from V and 2 bases from J, with 11 bases between. The CDR3 consists of 14 residues. Looked up from germline, CDR1 is MNHEY and CDR2 is SVGAGI. CDR3 sequence (DNA): TGTGCCAGCAGTTCTGATGCCCGGAACTATGGCTACACCTTC. It translates to CASSSDARNYGYTF.

The chain couples TRBV19 to TRBJ2-7, with 7 bases matching TRBD1. Germline V gene sequence: CDR1 LNHDA, CDR2 SQIVND (reference sequence). Trimming at V came to 4 bases and at J to 7 bases, leaving 10 bases not matched to a gene. The CDR3 contains 14 residues. The CDR3 region has the DNA TGTGCCAGTAGTAGGGAAGGGGGCTACGGGGAGCAGTACTTC. It codes for CASSREGGYGEQYF.

The sample holds many counts of this clonotype. The V and J genes are TRBV7-6 and TRBJ1-6; possible D gene TRBD1, 6 bases. Trimming cost V 3 bases and J 5 bases, with 17 bases left between them. The CDR3 runs 17 residues. Germline values: CDR1 SGHVS, CDR2 FNYEAQ. CDR3 in DNA: TGTGCCAGCAGCTTTCTCCAGGGGCCCACGGATAATTCACCCCTCCACTTT. Its protein is CASSFLQGPTDNSPLHF. Looking up the rest from reference TRBV7-6 and TRBJ1-6 gives the full variable domain: GAGVSQSPRYKVTKRGQDVALRCDPISGHVSLYWYRQALGQGPEFLTYFNYEAQQDKSGLPNDRFSAERPEGSISTLTIQRTEQRDSAMYRCASSFLQGPTDNSPLHFGNGTRLTVT.

This clonotype was picked up many times. This CDR3 reads CASRFRGGGPGELFF. As DNA, the CDR3 is TGTGCCAGCAGGTTTCGCGGCGGGGGTCCCGGGGAGCTGTTTTTT. The rearrangement links TRBV12-3 or TRBV12-4 to TRBJ2-2, with 7 nucleotides matching TRBD2. V gave up 6 bases and J gave up 6 bases; unmatched junction bases: 10. The CDR3 spans 15 residues.

This clonotype was observed many times. The chain is built from TRBV11-1 and TRBJ1-2; D not certain. The V end lost 5 bases, the J end lost 1 base, and 5 bases lay between the germline ends. The CDR3 length is 12 residues. The V gene's germline CDR1 is SGHAT and CDR2 FQDESV (reference sequence). The CDR3 loop is CASSGGNYGYTF. The CDR3 DNA sequence: TGTGCCAGCAGCGGCGGTAACTATGGCTACACCTTC.

At least ten counts were recorded for this clonotype. V is TRBV4-1 and J is TRBJ1-5; 8 positions agree with TRBD1. Germline lookup yields CDR1 MGHRA and CDR2 YSYEKL. This CDR3 has 15 amino acids. Trimming took 0 bases from V and 3 from J; bases not matched to a gene: 1. The CDR3 is CASSQDQGANQPQHF. As DNA, the CDR3 is TGCGCCAGCAGCCAAGATCAGGGGGCCAATCAGCCCCAGCATTTT.

In this sample, this clonotype turned up many times. The chain recombines TRBV9 with TRBJ1-1; 12 nucleotides align to TRBD1. Germline CDR1 and CDR2: SGDLS and YYNGEE. After removal of 0 bases from V and 3 bases from J, the junction contained 6 bases not matched to a gene. The CDR3 runs 17 residues. The CDR3 spells CASSVGGQGAHDTEAFF. In DNA form, the CDR3 reads TGTGCCAGCAGCGTAGGGGGACAGGGGGCGCACGACACTGAAGCTTTCTTT.

This clonotype was counted between two and nine times. V and J are TRBV28 and TRBJ2-2, with 12 bases aligning to TRBD2. CDR1 and CDR2 (germline): MDHEN, SYDVKM. CDR3 size: 15 residues. Trimming removed 6 bases from V and 7 bases from J; junction bases left unmatched: 6. CDR3 coding DNA: TGTGCCAGCAGCCTAGCGGGAGGGCTGGGCGGGGAGCTGTTTTTT. Its protein is CASSLAGGLGGELFF. The variable domain in full, with the rest retrieved from reference TRBV28 and TRBJ2-2, is DVKVTQSSRYLVKRTGEKVFLECVQDMDHENMFWYRQDPGLGLRLIYFSYDVKMKEKGDIPEGYSVSREKKERFSLILESASTNQTSMYLCASSLAGGLGGELFFGEGSRLTVL.

This clonotype appeared many times. The genes are TRBV20-1 and TRBJ1-2; 7 bases align to TRBD1. Trimming at V came to 6 bases and at J to 4 bases, leaving 11 bases not matched to a gene. Germline V gene data show CDR1 as DFQATT and CDR2 as SNEGSKA (reference sequence). The CDR3 has 14 residues. CDR3 protein: CSAVRTGGGYGYTF. As DNA, the CDR3 is TGCAGTGCAGTAAGGACAGGCGGCGGCTATGGCTACACCTTC.

This clonotype was recorded many times. A much larger clonotype is one base distant, so this may be a read error. The V gene is TRBV2, the J gene TRBJ2-5; D may correspond to TRBD1 or TRBD2 (5 bases each). Trimming removed 2 bases at V and 4 bases at J, with 14 bases between. CDR3 length: 15 amino acids. The V gene's germline CDR1 is SNHLY and CDR2 FYNNEI. The chain's CDR3 is CASSERDGERETQYF. The CDR3 nucleotides are TGTGCCAGCAGTGAAAGGGACGGGGAGAGAGAGACCCAGTACTTC.

This clonotype was observed at least ten times. The chain employs TRBV18 and TRBJ2-5, with D perhaps being TRBD1 or TRBD2 (5 bases each). Trimming pared 3 bases from V and 4 bases from J, leaving 12 bases between. Germline V gives CDR1 KGHSH, CDR2 LQKENI. The CDR3 runs to 14 residues. This CDR3 is CASSPDTGGETQYF. CDR3 DNA sequence: TGTGCCAGCTCACCGGACACTGGAGGAGAGACCCAGTACTTC.

This clonotype was seen ten or more times. The V and J genes are TRBV4-1 and TRBJ2-7; unclear D gene. The CDR3 is made up of 14 amino acids. V lost 2 bases to trimming and J lost 2 bases, with 10 bases between them. Germline loops: CDR1 MGHRA, CDR2 YSYEKL. In DNA form, the CDR3 reads TGCGCCAGCAGCCAACCCGGAGTCCCCTACGAGCAGTACTTC. As protein: CASSQPGVPYEQYF.

This clonotype was picked up many times. This chain links TRBV12-5 with TRBJ1-2; 7 bases match TRBD1. CDR1 LGHNT and CDR2 FRNRAP come from the germline V gene. Trimming took 4 bases from V and 5 from J; bases not matched to a gene: 7. The CDR3 loop spans 14 amino acids. The CDR3: CASGSSRGTYGYTF. The CDR3 nucleotides read TGTGCTAGTGGTTCGAGCAGGGGGACATATGGCTACACCTTC.